This T cell receptor (beta chain) appears in the sequencing data of a study of T cell responses to AZD1222 COVID-19 vaccine. General study points: Baseline antibody screening turned up just a handful of seropositive AZD1222 recipients.

Profiled with immunoSEQ multiplex PCR; TCRdb holds only in-frame clones, not every one. The data contain about 110,000 clones, around 87% of them singletons. The CDR3 extends over 13 amino acids. Looked up from germline, CDR1 is MNHEY and CDR2 is SVGAGI. V gave up 6 bases and J gave up 7 bases; unmatched junction bases: 5. As concerns this clone: Its cognate antigen is unknown.

This specimen was peripheral blood, taken 28 days after the second AZD1222 dose. The clonotype comes from an adult who received the AZD1222 COVID-19 vaccine. The rearrangement links TRBV6-5 to TRBJ1-2, with 10 bases identical to TRBD1. The CDR3: CASSRGTGVGYTF. The CDR3 nucleotides are TGTGCCAGCAGCCGCGGGACAGGGGTTGGCTACACCTTC.